These 30 T cell receptor beta chains were sequenced from one sample in a study of OX40 agonist ivuxolimab in advanced cancers. Libraries were prepared by immunoSEQ multiplex PCR; TCRdb keeps only in-frame clonotypes and omits some of them. The sample lists approximately 44,000 clones; about 89% were seen once. The specimen was CD4+ or CD8+ T cells sorted from blood, collected in a trial of the OX40 agonist ivuxolimab. All receptors come from an adult with an advanced solid tumor such as melanoma, head and neck, liver or kidney cancer.

The rearrangement uses TRBV14 and TRBJ2-3; D could derive from TRBD1 or TRBD2 (6 bases each). V was clipped by 7 bases and J by 0 bases, with 17 bases between them. Germline assignment: CDR1 SGHDN and CDR2 FVKESK. This CDR3 contains 16 residues. CDR3 DNA: TGTGCCAGCACCCCAGGGCGGGGACAAAGCACAGATACGCAGTATTTT. It is translated as CASTPGRGQSTDTQYF.

This sequence joins TRBV5-6 and TRBJ2-7; the match to TRBD1 covers 7 bases. The CDR3 sequence is 14 residues long. The germline CDR1 and CDR2 sequences are SGHDT and YYEEEE. J lost 2 bases, V lost 4 bases, and 6 bases had no gene match. The CDR3 here is CASSPGQNPYEQYF. The CDR3 region has the DNA TGTGCCAGCAGCCCGGGACAGAACCCCTACGAGCAGTACTTC. The variable domain in full, completed from reference TRBV5-6 and TRBJ2-7, reads DAGVTQSPTHLIKTRGQQVTLRCSPKSGHDTVSWYQQALGQGPQFIFQYYEEEERQRGNFPDRFSGHQFPNYSSELNVNALLLGDSALYLCASSPGQNPYEQYFGPGTRLTVT.

This clone occurred once. V and J are TRBV7-9 and TRBJ2-7, with D uncertain. Germline CDR1 SEHNR, CDR2 FQNEAQ (reference sequence). V lost 5 bases to trimming and J lost 3 bases, with 11 bases between them. The CDR3 covers 13 residues. The CDR3 region has the DNA TGTGCCAGCAGCCCCTCTACCTACTACGAGCAGTACTTC. Amino acid sequence: CASSPSTYYEQYF. Drawing the rest from reference TRBV7-9 and TRBJ2-7, the complete variable domain is DTGVSQNPRHKITKRGQNVTFRCDPISEHNRLYWYRQTLGQGPEFLTYFQNEAQLEKSRLLSDRFSAERPKGSFSTLEIQRTEQGDSAMYLCASSPSTYYEQYFGPGTRLTVT.

The CDR3 reads CASSERVFTDTQYF. CDR3 DNA: TGTGCCAGCAGCGAGCGGGTCTTCACAGATACGCAGTATTTT. This chain uses TRBV6-1 with TRBJ2-3, with a tentative D call TRBD2 (6 bases). The V end was cut by 6 bases, the J end by 2 bases, with 12 bases between. The CDR3 sequence is 14 residues long. Germline CDR1 MNHNS, CDR2 SASEGT.

This chain connects TRBV6-5 to TRBJ2-7; D not resolved. The CDR3 contains 12 residues. CDR1 and CDR2 (germline): MNHEY, SVGAGI. V lost 6 bases and J 1 base, leaving 7 bases between the germline ends. CDR3 coding DNA: TGTGCCAGCAGCCCCCAATCCTACGAGCAGTACTTC. Translated, it gives CASSPQSYEQYF.

The chain uses TRBV11-2 and TRBJ2-1; the D is unclear. Germline lookup yields CDR1 SGHAT and CDR2 FQNNGV. The V and J ends lost 0 bases and 2 bases respectively, with 8 bases between them. The CDR3 totals 15 residues. The CDR3 is CASSLDGDPYNEQFF. For the CDR3, the DNA is TGTGCCAGCAGCTTAGATGGAGACCCCTACAATGAGCAGTTCTTC.

V and J are TRBV27 and TRBJ2-7, with 8 bases lining up with TRBD1. This CDR3 is built from 15 residues. Trimming removed 5 bases from V and 6 bases from J; junction bases left unmatched: 12. Per the germline V gene, CDR1 is MNHEY and CDR2 is SMNVEV (reference sequence). This chain's CDR3 is CASSPFPDRGAEQYF. Here the CDR3 DNA reads TGTGCCAGCAGTCCGTTCCCCGACAGGGGTGCCGAGCAGTACTTC.

The gene calls are TRBV11-2 and TRBJ2-1, with TRBD2 matching 7 bases. Germline V gene lookup returns CDR1 SGHAT and CDR2 FQNNGV. V lost 3 bases, J lost 4 bases, and 6 bases stayed unmatched. CDR3 length equals 15 residues. CDR3 sequence (DNA): TGTGCCAGCAGCTTCCTAGTGGGGGGGTACAATGAGCAGTTCTTC. This sequence encodes CASSFLVGGYNEQFF.

The chain is built from TRBV29-1 and TRBJ2-2; TRBD1 agrees at 12 bases. The CDR3 contains 16 residues. Germline CDR1 reads SQVTM; CDR2 reads ANQGSEA. The ends lost 7 bases at V and 0 bases at J; junction bases unmatched: 6. The CDR3 spells CSAWDRGPPNTGELFF. CDR3 in DNA: TGCAGCGCTTGGGACAGGGGGCCTCCGAACACCGGGGAGCTGTTTTTT.

The chain uses TRBV7-9 and TRBJ2-7, with 8 bases lining up with TRBD1. CDR3 length equals 16 residues. V shed 5 bases and J 2 bases; nucleotides not matched to a gene: 11. Germline V gene lookup returns CDR1 SEHNR and CDR2 FQNEAQ (reference sequence). In DNA, the CDR3 is TGTGCCAGCAGCGAATCGACAGGGGTAATGGCCTACGAGCAGTACTTC. Translated: CASSESTGVMAYEQYF.

The V and J genes are TRBV9 and TRBJ2-3; D call uncertain. This CDR3 spans 11 amino acids. Germline lookup yields CDR1 SGDLS and CDR2 YYNGEE. Trimming removed 4 bases from V and 2 bases from J, with 2 bases in between. CDR3 in DNA: TGTGCCAGCAGCCTCACAGATACGCAGTATTTT. This encodes CASSLTDTQYF.

J is TRBJ2-4 and V is TRBV19; the match to TRBD1 covers 8 bases. The length of the CDR3 is 17 residues. V lost 5 bases to trimming and J lost 3 bases; unmatched junction nucleotides: 12. Germline V lookup: CDR1 LNHDA, CDR2 SQIVND (reference sequence). CDR3 residues: CASSLSTGGIGKNIQYF. CDR3 nucleotides: TGTGCCAGTAGTTTATCTACAGGGGGGATTGGCAAAAACATTCAGTACTTC.

This chain joins TRBV7-9 and TRBJ2-7; D unclear. This CDR3 has 14 residues. V was shortened by 4 bases and J by 4 bases, with 14 bases between the two germline ends. The germline CDR1 and CDR2 sequences are SEHNR and FQNEAQ (reference sequence). The CDR3 nucleotides are TGTGCCAGCAGCTCGGCAGTGGGTTCATACGAGCAGTACTTC. This translates into CASSSAVGSYEQYF.

This chain uses TRBV19 with TRBJ2-2; no firm D call. This CDR3 region has 12 residues. Germline loops: CDR1 LNHDA, CDR2 SQIVND (reference sequence). V gave up 10 bases and J gave up 6 bases, with 12 bases separating them. CDR3 amino acids: CATALVAGELFF. The CDR3, as DNA: TGTGCCACCGCCCTGGTTGCCGGGGAGCTGTTTTTT.

The rearrangement uses TRBV7-9 and TRBJ2-2; 10 nucleotides agree with TRBD2. Germline trimming cut 4 bases from V and 6 bases from J; bases unmatched to any gene: 8. The CDR3 is 16 residues long. The germline V gene has CDR1 SEHNR and CDR2 FQNEAQ (reference sequence). The CDR3 reads CASSSLAGGFSGELFF. CDR3 DNA: TGTGCCAGCAGCTCCTTAGCGGGGGGCTTCTCCGGGGAGCTGTTTTTT.

The chain links TRBV7-9 to TRBJ1-2; D might be TRBD1 (5 bases). Deletions cut 5 bases from V and 8 bases from J, with 21 bases between. The CDR3 has 15 residues. Germline V CDR1 and CDR2: SEHNR, FQNEAQ (reference sequence). CDR3 residues: CASSPGTARPRGYTF. Written as DNA, the CDR3 is TGTGCCAGCAGCCCGGGGACGGCTCGCCCCCGGGGCTACACCTTC.

The chain employs TRBV4-3 and TRBJ2-7; D call uncertain. Germline lookup yields CDR1 LGHNA and CDR2 YSLEER. CDR3 length: 15 residues. Trimming took off 0 bases at V and 3 bases at J, with 12 bases between the two ends. Written as DNA, the CDR3 is TGCGCCAGCAGCCAAGATCGTGGCGGCTTCTACGAGCAGTACTTC. Its protein is CASSQDRGGFYEQYF.

Here the CDR3 reads CASTVYSGANVLTF. The DNA for the CDR3 is TGTGCCAGTACAGTGTACTCTGGGGCCAACGTCCTGACTTTC. The chain couples TRBV19 to TRBJ2-6; no reliable D call. The germline V gene has CDR1 LNHDA and CDR2 SQIVND (reference sequence). V lost 7 bases to trimming and J lost 0 bases, with 7 bases between them. This CDR3 spans 14 amino acids.

The rearrangement joins TRBV19 to TRBJ1-1; maybe TRBD1 (5 bases). This CDR3 region has 13 residues. Trimming removed 7 bases from V and 1 base from J, with 10 bases in between. Looked up from germline, CDR1 is LNHDA and CDR2 is SQIVND (reference sequence). CDR3 DNA sequence: TGTGCCAGTAAACGGGGGGGGAACACTGAAGCTTTCTTT. Translation gives CASKRGGNTEAFF.

The rearrangement uses TRBV28 and TRBJ1-1; unclear D gene. V lost 2 bases to trimming and J lost 1 base, with 2 bases between them. Germline CDR1 reads MDHEN; CDR2 reads SYDVKM. CDR3 length: 12 residues. DNA of the CDR3: TGTGCCAGCAGTTTAGAGAACACTGAAGCTTTCTTT. It yields the protein CASSLENTEAFF.

The rearrangement links TRBV9 to TRBJ1-2; possibly TRBD1 for D (6 bases). The V and J ends lost 1 base and 1 base respectively, with 11 bases between them. CDR1 is SGDLS, CDR2 YYNGEE, per germline. CDR3 length: 15 residues. The CDR3 spells CASSVLQGINYGYTF. CDR3 in DNA: TGTGCCAGCAGCGTACTGCAGGGGATTAACTATGGCTACACCTTC.

The rearrangement links TRBV15 to TRBJ2-7, with 9 bases lining up with TRBD1. The V segment lost 0 bases and the J segment 7 bases; nucleotides outside the gene matches: 7. In germline, CDR1 is LNHNV, CDR2 YYDKDF (reference sequence). The CDR3 is 15 residues long. The CDR3 DNA is TGTGCCACCAGCAGAGATGAGGGACAGGGTCGGGAGCAGTACTTC. It specifies CATSRDEGQGREQYF.

This chain joins TRBV5-6 and TRBJ1-1, with 7 bases fitting TRBD1. Looked up from germline, CDR1 is SGHDT and CDR2 is YYEEEE. V lost 5 bases, J lost 0 bases, and 16 bases stayed unmatched. CDR3 length equals 18 residues. CDR3 bases: TGTGCCAGCAGGCCTAACAGGGGATCAGTTCTGGTGAACACTGAAGCTTTCTTT. Protein product: CASRPNRGSVLVNTEAFF.

The CDR3 nucleotides are TGTGCCATCAGCGCTCCAGGGGGGGACGGCTACACCTTC. Translated, it gives CAISAPGGDGYTF. The chain joins TRBV10-3 to TRBJ1-2; 7 bases agree with TRBD1. The germline V gene encodes CDR1 ENHRY and CDR2 SYGVKD. The CDR3 is 13 amino acids. V lost 6 bases and J lost 8; bases outside the gene matches: 9.

The gene calls are TRBV2 and TRBJ1-5; D is unresolved. Trimming removed 8 bases from V and 7 bases from J, with 18 bases in between. From germline, CDR1 is SNHLY and CDR2 FYNNEI. The CDR3 loop spans 14 amino acids. The CDR3 protein is CASRMRLLGQPQHF. The CDR3 DNA is TGTGCCAGCCGAATGAGATTGCTCGGCCAGCCCCAGCATTTT.

The rearrangement uses TRBV4-1 and TRBJ2-1; perhaps TRBD1 as D (5 bases). CDR1 and CDR2 (germline): MGHRA, YSYEKL. This CDR3 contains 16 residues. Trimming took off 0 bases at V and 8 bases at J, with 17 bases between the two ends. The CDR3 loop reads CASSQEKQARGDEQFF. CDR3 nucleotide sequence: TGCGCCAGCAGCCAAGAAAAACAGGCCAGAGGCGATGAGCAGTTCTTC.

J is TRBJ2-1 and V is TRBV6-1; the D gene is possibly TRBD1 (5 bases). The CDR3 extends over 14 amino acids. Germline CDR1 MNHNS, CDR2 SASEGT. Trimming removed 6 bases at V and 2 bases at J, with 11 bases between. The CDR3 protein is CASSPRVAYNEQFF. As DNA, the CDR3 is TGTGCCAGCAGCCCCAGGGTCGCCTACAATGAGCAGTTCTTC.

This sequence joins TRBV27 and TRBJ1-1, with TRBD1 matching over 12 bases. The junction had 1 base not matched to a gene; V was cut back by 2 bases and J by 3 bases. The CDR3 is made up of 15 amino acids. The germline gives CDR1 MNHEY, CDR2 SMNVEV (reference sequence). Written as DNA, the CDR3 is TGTGCCAGCAGTTTAGGGGACAGGGGGCACACTGAAGCTTTCTTT. This translates into CASSLGDRGHTEAFF.

The chain has TRBV7-8 and TRBJ2-7; D not certain. Germline-derived CDR1 and CDR2 are SGHVS and FQNEAQ. The V end was cut by 0 bases, the J end by 3 bases, with 12 bases between. The CDR3 has 15 residues. The CDR3 protein is CASSLALQIYYEQYF. Written as DNA, the CDR3 is TGTGCCAGCAGCTTAGCGCTGCAGATTTACTACGAGCAGTACTTC. The full variable domain, completed using reference TRBV7-8 and TRBJ2-7, is GAGVSQSPRYKVAKRGQDVALRCDPISGHVSLFWYQQALGQGPEFLTYFQNEAQLDKSGLPSDRFFAERPEGSVSTLKIQRTQQEDSAVYLCASSLALQIYYEQYFGPGTRLTVT.

The DNA for the CDR3 is TGTGCCAGCAGCCCCGACGGTGGTAATGAAAAACTGTTTTTT. Protein: CASSPDGGNEKLFF. The gene calls are TRBV7-3 and TRBJ1-4; D is unresolved. Germline V lookup: CDR1 SGHTA, CDR2 FQGTGA. Trimming took off 5 bases at V and 4 bases at J, with 11 bases between the two ends. This CDR3 contains 14 residues.